The clone carrying this TCR beta chain was seen repeatedly, ten times or more. Its antigen is not known. This sample was taken from a study of Graves' ophthalmopathy and Graves' hyperthyroidism. General observations from the study: Among expanded thyroid clonotypes above 0.001 frequency, most also occurred in blood.

RNA transcripts were the template, and TCR beta CDR3 regions were amplified from them. The first round was an RT-PCR with HTBI primers, and the second round was a multiplex PCR. TCRdb redid the calling of the multiplex PCR reads with MiXCR, one entry per CDR3 protein. The data show a few hundred thousand distinct CDR3 sequences, around 21% seen once. PBMCs were density-gradient isolated from 10 ml fresh blood. Sequencing input: peripheral blood. The TCR sequence derives from a woman aged 18-35 years with stable Graves' hyperthyroidism.

The CDR3 region has the DNA TGCGCCAGCAGCCAAGATGTAGGGATGTACTACGAGCAGTACTTC. Its translation: CASSQDVGMYYEQYF. V is TRBV4-3 and J is TRBJ2-7, with no clear D. Germline assignment: CDR1 LGHNA and CDR2 YSLEER. V lost 0 bases and J 3 bases, leaving 12 bases between the germline ends. The CDR3 is 15 residues long.